One sample yielded the 6 T cell receptor beta chains listed below, sequenced in a study of cytomegalovirus exposure and HLA in healthy donors. PCR employed 60 Vbeta and 13 Jbeta primers. Sequenced by immunoSEQ multiplex PCR; TCRdb stores in-frame clones only, minus some. The sample lists 75,000 to 100,000 clones; roughly 74% were seen once. The sequencing input was PBMCs. These receptors originate from a woman in her sixties or seventies in good health and CMV-seropositive.

The chain has TRBV5-1 and TRBJ1-1; TRBD1 agrees at 7 bases. This CDR3 is 13 amino acids long. Germline assignment: CDR1 SGHRS and CDR2 YFSETQ. V was clipped by 3 bases and J by 3 bases; unmatched bases: 2. The CDR3 DNA sequence: TGCGCCAGCAGCTCACAGGGGTACACTGAAGCTTTCTTT. Translated, it gives CASSSQGYTEAFF.

This clone was detected only a few times. The chain links TRBV28 to TRBJ1-5; TRBD1 is a possible D gene (6 bases). The length of the CDR3 is 17 residues. Germline V gene data show CDR1 as MDHEN and CDR2 as SYDVKM. The V gene lost 1 base and the J gene lost 2 bases, with 15 bases spanning the gap. The CDR3 loop is CASSLFRGTGGNQPQHF. Here the CDR3 DNA reads TGTGCCAGCAGTTTATTTAGGGGGACCGGTGGCAATCAGCCCCAGCATTTT.

J is TRBJ1-6 and V is TRBV28; no firm D call. The germline V and J ends were trimmed by 3 bases and 7 bases, with 7 bases remaining between them. Germline V gives CDR1 MDHEN, CDR2 SYDVKM. The CDR3 is 13 amino acids. The CDR3 loop is CASSLGINSPLHF. The CDR3 bases are TGTGCCAGCAGTTTGGGCATAAATTCACCCCTCCACTTT.

This chain links TRBV6-6 with TRBJ2-3; TRBD2 agrees at 10 bases. Germline lookup yields CDR1 MNHNY and CDR2 SVGAGI (reference sequence). This CDR3 is 16 amino acids long. V dropped 8 bases and J dropped 0; count of bases not matched to a gene: 8. The CDR3 region is CASGYGLAESTDTQYF. The CDR3 region has the DNA TGTGCCAGCGGATACGGACTAGCGGAGAGCACAGATACGCAGTATTTT.

The chain joins TRBV5-4 to TRBJ1-4; D gene ambiguous. Between the trimmed V and J ends, which lost 0 bases and 3 bases, there was a span of 9 bases. The CDR3 runs to 15 residues. Looked up from germline, CDR1 is SGHNT and CDR2 is YYREEE (reference sequence). CDR3 residues: CASSLAPGANEKLFF. CDR3 bases: TGTGCCAGCAGCTTGGCCCCCGGGGCTAATGAAAAACTGTTTTTT.

V gene TRBV7-9 combines with J gene TRBJ2-7; D is perhaps TRBD2 (6 bases). The V end was cut by 5 bases, the J end by 0 bases, with 11 bases between. CDR1 SEHNR and CDR2 FQNEAQ come from the germline V gene (reference sequence). The CDR3 extends over 14 amino acids. The CDR3 DNA reads as TGTGCCAGCAGCCCCCGGGGGAACTCCTACGAGCAGTACTTC. Its translation is CASSPRGNSYEQYF. The entire variable domain, with the rest obtained from reference TRBV7-9 and TRBJ2-7, is as follows: DTGVSQNPRHKITKRGQNVTFRCDPISEHNRLYWYRQTLGQGPEFLTYFQNEAQLEKSRLLSDRFSAERPKGSFSTLEIQRTEQGDSAMYLCASSPRGNSYEQYFGPGTRLTVT.